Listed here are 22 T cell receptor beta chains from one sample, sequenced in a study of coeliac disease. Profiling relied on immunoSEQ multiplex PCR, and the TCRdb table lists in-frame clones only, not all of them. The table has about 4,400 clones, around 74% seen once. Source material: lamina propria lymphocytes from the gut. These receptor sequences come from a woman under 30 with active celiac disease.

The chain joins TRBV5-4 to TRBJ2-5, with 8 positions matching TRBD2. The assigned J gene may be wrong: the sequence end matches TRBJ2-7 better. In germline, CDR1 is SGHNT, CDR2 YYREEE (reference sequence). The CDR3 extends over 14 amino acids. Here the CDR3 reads CASSRGGLGYEQYF. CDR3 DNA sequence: TGTGCCAGCAGCAGGGGGGGACTAGGCTACGAGCAGTACTTC.

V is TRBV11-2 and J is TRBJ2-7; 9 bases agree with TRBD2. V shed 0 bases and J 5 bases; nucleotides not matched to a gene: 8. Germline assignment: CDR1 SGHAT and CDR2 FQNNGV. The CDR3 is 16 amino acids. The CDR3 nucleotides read TGTGCCAGCAGCTTAGATCTCAGCGGGAGGTTGAACGAGCAGTACTTC. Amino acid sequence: CASSLDLSGRLNEQYF.

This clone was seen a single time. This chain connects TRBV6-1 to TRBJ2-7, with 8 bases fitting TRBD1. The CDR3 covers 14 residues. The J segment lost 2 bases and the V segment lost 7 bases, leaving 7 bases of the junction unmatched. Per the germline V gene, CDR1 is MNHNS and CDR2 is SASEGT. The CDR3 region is CASTRGLETYEQYF. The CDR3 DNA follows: TGTGCCAGCACCAGGGGGCTAGAGACCTACGAGCAGTACTTC.

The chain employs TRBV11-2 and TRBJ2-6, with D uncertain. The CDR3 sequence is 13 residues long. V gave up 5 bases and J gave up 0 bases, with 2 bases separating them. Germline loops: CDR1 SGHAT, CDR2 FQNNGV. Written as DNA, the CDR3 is TGTGCCAGCAGCCGCTCTGGGGCCAACGTCCTGACTTTC. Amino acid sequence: CASSRSGANVLTF.

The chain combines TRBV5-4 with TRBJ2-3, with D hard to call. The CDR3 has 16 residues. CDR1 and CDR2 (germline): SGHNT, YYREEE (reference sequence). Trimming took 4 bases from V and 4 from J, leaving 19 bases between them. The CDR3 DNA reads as TGTGCCAGCAGCCGACCCCTAGTCGGATCCGCAGATACGCAGTATTTT. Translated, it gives CASSRPLVGSADTQYF.

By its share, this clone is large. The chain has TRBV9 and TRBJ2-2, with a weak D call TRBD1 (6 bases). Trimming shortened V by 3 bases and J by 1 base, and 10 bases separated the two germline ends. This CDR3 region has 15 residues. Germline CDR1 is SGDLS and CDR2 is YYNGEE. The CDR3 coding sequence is TGTGCCAGCAGCGCGCCGGGACAGAACACCGGGGAGCTGTTTTTT. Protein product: CASSAPGQNTGELFF.

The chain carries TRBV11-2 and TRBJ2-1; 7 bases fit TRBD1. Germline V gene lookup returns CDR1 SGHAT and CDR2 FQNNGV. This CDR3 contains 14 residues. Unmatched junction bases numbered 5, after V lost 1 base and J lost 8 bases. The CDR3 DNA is TGTGCCAGCAGCTTAGGCAGGGGGATCGATGAGCAGTTCTTC. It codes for CASSLGRGIDEQFF.

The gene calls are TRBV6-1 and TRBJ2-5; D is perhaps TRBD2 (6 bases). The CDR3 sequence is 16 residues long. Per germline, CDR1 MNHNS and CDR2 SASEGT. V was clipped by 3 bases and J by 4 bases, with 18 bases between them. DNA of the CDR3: TGTGCCAGCAGTGAGCGGGGCCCCGAAGTGAGAGAGACCCAGTACTTC. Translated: CASSERGPEVRETQYF.

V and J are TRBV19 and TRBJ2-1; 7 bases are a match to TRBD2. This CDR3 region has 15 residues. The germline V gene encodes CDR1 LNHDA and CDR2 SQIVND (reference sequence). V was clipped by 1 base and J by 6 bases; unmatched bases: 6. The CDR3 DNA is TGTGCCAGTAGTATAGTAACGGGACTACCCAATGAGCAGTTCTTC. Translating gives CASSIVTGLPNEQFF.

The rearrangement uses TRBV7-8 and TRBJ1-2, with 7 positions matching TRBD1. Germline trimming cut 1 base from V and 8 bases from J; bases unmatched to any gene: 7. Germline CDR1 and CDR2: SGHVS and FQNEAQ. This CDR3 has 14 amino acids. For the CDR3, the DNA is TGTGCCAGCAGCTTAGTAGTTCAGGGGGGAGGCTACACCTTC. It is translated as CASSLVVQGGGYTF.

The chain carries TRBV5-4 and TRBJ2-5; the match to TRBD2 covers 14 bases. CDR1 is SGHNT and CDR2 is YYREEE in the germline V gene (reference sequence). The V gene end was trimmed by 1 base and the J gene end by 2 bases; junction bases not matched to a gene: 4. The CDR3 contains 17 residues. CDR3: CASSLLRLAGGQETQYF. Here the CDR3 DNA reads TGTGCCAGCAGCTTGCTCCGACTAGCGGGGGGGCAAGAGACCCAGTACTTC.

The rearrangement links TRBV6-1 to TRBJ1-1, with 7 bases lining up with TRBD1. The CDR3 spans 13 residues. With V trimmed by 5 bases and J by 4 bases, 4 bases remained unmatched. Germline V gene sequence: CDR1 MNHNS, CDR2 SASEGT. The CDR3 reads CASSQDRFTEAFF. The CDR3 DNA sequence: TGTGCCAGCAGTCAGGACAGGTTCACTGAAGCTTTCTTT.

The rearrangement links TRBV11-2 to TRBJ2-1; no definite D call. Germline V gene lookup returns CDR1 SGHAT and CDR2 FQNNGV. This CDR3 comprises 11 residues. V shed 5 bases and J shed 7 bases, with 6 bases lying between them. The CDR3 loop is CASSPSNEQFF. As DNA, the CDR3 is TGTGCCAGCAGCCCCTCTAATGAGCAGTTCTTC.

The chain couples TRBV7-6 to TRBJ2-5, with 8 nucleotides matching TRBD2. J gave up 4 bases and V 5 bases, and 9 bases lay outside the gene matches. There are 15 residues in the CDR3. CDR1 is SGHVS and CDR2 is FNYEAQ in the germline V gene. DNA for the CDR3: TGTGCCAGCAGCGCTGTTACGGGGGGGGGAGAGACCCAGTACTTC. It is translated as CASSAVTGGGETQYF.

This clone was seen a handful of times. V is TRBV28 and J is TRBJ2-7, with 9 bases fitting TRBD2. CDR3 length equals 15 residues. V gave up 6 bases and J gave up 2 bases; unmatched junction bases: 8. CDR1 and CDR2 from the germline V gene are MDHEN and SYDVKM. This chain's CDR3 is CASRLRTSDAYEQYF. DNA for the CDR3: TGTGCCAGCAGATTGAGGACTAGCGACGCCTACGAGCAGTACTTC.

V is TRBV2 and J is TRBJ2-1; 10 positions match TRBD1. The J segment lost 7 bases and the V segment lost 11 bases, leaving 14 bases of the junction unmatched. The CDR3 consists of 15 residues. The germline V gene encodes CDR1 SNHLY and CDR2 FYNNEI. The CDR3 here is CAGQTEGQGSNEQFF. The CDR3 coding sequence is TGTGCCGGACAAACCGAGGGACAGGGGTCGAATGAGCAGTTCTTC. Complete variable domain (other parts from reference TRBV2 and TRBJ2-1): EPEVTQTPSHQVTQMGQEVILRCVPISNHLYFYWYRQILGQKVEFLVSFYNNEISEKSEIFDDQFSVERPDGSNFTLKIRSTKLEDSAMYFCAGQTEGQGSNEQFFGPGTRLTVL.

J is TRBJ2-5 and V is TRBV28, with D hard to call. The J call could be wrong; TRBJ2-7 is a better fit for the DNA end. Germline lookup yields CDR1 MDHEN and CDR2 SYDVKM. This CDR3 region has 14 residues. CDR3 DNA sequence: TGTGCCAGCAGTTCGCCAATCTACCCCTACGAGCAGTACTTC. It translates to CASSSPIYPYEQYF.

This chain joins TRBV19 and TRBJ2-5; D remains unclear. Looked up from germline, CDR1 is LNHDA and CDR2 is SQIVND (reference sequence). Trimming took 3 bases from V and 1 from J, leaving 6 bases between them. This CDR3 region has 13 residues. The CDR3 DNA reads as TGTGCCAGTAGTATCTATACCCAAGAGACCCAGTACTTC. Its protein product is CASSIYTQETQYF. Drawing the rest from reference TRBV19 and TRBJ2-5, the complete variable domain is DGGITQSPKYLFRKEGQNVTLSCEQNLNHDAMYWYRQDPGQGLRLIYYSQIVNDFQKGDIAEGYSVSREKKESFPLTVTSAQKNPTAFYLCASSIYTQETQYFGPGTRLLVL.

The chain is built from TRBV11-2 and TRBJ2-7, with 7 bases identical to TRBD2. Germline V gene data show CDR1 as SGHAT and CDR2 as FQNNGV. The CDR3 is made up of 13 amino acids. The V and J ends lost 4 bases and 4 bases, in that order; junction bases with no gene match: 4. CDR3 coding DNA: TGTGCCAGCAGCTCTAGCGGTCCGTACGAGCAGTACTTC. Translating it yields CASSSSGPYEQYF.

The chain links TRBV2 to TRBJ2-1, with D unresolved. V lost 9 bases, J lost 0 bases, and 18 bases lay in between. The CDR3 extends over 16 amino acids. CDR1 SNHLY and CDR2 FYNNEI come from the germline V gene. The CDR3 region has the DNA TGTGCCAGGACCACGGAGACGGCTCGCTCCTACAATGAGCAGTTCTTC. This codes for CARTTETARSYNEQFF.

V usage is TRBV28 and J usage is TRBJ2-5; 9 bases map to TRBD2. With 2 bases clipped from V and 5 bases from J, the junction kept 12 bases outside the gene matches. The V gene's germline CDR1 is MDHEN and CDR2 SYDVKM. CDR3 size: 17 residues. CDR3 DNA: TGTGCCAGCAGTTTACCGGGGGGTAGCGGGAGTCGGGAGACCCAGTACTTC. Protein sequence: CASSLPGGSGSRETQYF.

The CDR3 spells CASSEQGLYGYTF. The CDR3 nucleotides are TGTGCCAGCAGCGAACAGGGCCTCTATGGCTACACCTTC. The chain is built from TRBV5-6 and TRBJ1-2; D may be TRBD1 (6 bases). Per germline, CDR1 SGHDT and CDR2 YYEEEE. CDR3 length equals 13 residues. Trimming left V 4 bases short and J 4 bases short, with 11 bases between.